This T cell receptor (beta chain) was sequenced during a study of CD8+ T cells in alopecia areata. Overall study results and limits: Possibly as an HLA-related effect, TCR sharing across patients appeared less clear than in mice. Scalp samples also yield sequences of resident alphabeta T cells from normal skin.

This clone was detected ten times or more. Its antigen is not identified. CDR1 and CDR2 (germline): SGHKS, YYEKEE (reference sequence). The V end was cut by 3 bases, the J end by 5 bases, with 7 bases between. This CDR3 is built from 12 residues. Treatment here: oral pan-JAK inhibitor, 5-10 mg twice daily. Extraction of RNA preceded its reverse transcription into cDNA, which served as the sequencing template. This table comes from immunoSEQ multiplex PCR, and its TCRdb copy is limited to in-frame clones, with some not included. The table lists 200,000 or so clones, 35% to 40% of them singletons. V gene TRBV5-5 combines with J gene TRBJ2-3, with no clear D. The TCR originated in a human donor with alopecia areata. This material consisted of CD4+ T cells sorted from blood, taken between weeks 30 and 35, from a patient treated with tofacitinib. The CDR3 coding sequence is TGTGCCAGCAGCTCGACCGGAGATACGCAGTATTTT. It translates to CASSSTGDTQYF. Full variable domain (rest looked up from reference TRBV5-5 and TRBJ2-3): DAGVTQSPTHLIKTRGQQVTLRCSPISGHKSVSWYQQVLGQGPQFIFQYYEKEERGRGNFPDRFSARQFPNYSSELNVNALLLGDSALYLCASSSTGDTQYFGPGTRLTVL.